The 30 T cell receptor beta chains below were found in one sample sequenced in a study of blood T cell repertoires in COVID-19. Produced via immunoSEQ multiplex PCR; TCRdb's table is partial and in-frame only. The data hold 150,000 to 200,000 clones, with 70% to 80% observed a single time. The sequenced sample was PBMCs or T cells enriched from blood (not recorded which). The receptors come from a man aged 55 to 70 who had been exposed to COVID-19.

The CDR3, as DNA: TGTGCCAGCAGGACCAGGGGCGGGAGGGGAGATACGCAGTATTTT. It is translated as CASRTRGGRGDTQYF. The V and J genes are TRBV6-5 and TRBJ2-3; 9 bases are a match to TRBD2. Trimming cost V 6 bases and J 5 bases; bases outside gene matches: 9. In germline, CDR1 is MNHEY, CDR2 SVGAGI. The CDR3 is made up of 15 amino acids.

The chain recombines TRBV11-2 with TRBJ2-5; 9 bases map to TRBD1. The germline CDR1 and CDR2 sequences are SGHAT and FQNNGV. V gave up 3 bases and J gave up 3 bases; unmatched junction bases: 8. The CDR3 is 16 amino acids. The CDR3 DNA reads TGTGCCAGCAGCTTGGCCCTCCGGACAGGGGAAGAGACCCAGTACTTC. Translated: CASSLALRTGEETQYF.

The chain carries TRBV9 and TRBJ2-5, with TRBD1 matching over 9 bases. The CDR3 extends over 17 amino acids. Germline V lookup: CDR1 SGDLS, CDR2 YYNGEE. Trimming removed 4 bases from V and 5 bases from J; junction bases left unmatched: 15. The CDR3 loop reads CASSPSSGTGGLETQYF. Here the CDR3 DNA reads TGTGCCAGCAGCCCCTCTTCGGGTACAGGGGGCCTTGAGACCCAGTACTTC. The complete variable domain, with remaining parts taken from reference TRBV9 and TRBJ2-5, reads DSGVTQTPKHLITATGQRVTLRCSPRSGDLSVYWYQQSLDQGLQFLIQYYNGEERAKGNILERFSAQQFPDLHSELNLSSLELGDSALYFCASSPSSGTGGLETQYFGPGTRLLVL.

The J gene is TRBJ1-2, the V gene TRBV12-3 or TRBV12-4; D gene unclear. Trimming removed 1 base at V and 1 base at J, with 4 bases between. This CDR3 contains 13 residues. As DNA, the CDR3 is TGTGCCAGCAGTTTAGGTAGTAACTATGGCTACACCTTC. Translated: CASSLGSNYGYTF.

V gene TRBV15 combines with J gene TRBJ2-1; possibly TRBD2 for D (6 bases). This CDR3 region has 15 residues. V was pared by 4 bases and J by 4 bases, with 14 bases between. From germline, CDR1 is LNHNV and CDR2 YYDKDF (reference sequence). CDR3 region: CATSKQRARYNEQFF. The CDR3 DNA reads TGTGCCACCAGCAAGCAGCGGGCGAGATACAATGAGCAGTTCTTC.

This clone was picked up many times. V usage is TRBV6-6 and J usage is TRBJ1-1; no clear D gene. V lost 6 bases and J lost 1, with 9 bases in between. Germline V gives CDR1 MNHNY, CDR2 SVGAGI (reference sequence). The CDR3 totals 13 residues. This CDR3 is CASSRAWNTEAFF. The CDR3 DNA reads TGTGCCAGCAGCCGCGCCTGGAACACTGAAGCTTTCTTT.

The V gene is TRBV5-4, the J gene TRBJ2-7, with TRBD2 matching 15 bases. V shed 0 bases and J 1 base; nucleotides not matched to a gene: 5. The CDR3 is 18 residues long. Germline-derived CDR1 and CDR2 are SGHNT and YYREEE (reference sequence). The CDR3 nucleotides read TGTGCCAGCAGCTTGGGGGGACTAGCGGGAGGAGGGTCCTACGAGCAGTACTTC. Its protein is CASSLGGLAGGGSYEQYF.

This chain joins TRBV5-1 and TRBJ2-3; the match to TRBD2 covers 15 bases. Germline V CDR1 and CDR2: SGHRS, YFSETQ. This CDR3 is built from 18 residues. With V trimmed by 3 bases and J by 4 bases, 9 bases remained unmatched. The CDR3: CASSYRTSGRASPDTQYF. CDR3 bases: TGCGCCAGCAGCTATCGGACTAGCGGGAGGGCCTCGCCAGATACGCAGTATTTT.

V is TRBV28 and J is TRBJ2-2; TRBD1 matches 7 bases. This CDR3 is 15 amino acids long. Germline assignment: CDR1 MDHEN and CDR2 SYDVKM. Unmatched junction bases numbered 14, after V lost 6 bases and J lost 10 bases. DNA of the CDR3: TGTGCCAGCAGCTGGGGCCTACAGGGGATTGCGGAGCTGTTTTTT. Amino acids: CASSWGLQGIAELFF.

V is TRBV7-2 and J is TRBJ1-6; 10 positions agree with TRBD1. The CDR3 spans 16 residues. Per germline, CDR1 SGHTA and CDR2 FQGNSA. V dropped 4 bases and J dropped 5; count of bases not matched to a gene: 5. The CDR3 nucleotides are TGTGCCAGCAGCTGGACCGGGACAGGGGATAATTCACCCCTCCACTTT. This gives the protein CASSWTGTGDNSPLHF.

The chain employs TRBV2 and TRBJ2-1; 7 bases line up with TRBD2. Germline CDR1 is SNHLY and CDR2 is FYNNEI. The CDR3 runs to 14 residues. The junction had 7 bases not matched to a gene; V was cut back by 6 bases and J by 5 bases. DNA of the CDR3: TGTGCCAGCAGGACGAGACTAGCCGACAATGAGCAGTTCTTC. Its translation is CASRTRLADNEQFF.

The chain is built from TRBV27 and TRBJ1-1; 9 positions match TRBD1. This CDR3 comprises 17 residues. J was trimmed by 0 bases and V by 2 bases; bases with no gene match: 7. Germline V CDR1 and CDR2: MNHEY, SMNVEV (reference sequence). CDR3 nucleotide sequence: TGTGCCAGCAGTTTAATTAAGGGGACAGGGATGAACACTGAAGCTTTCTTT. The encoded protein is CASSLIKGTGMNTEAFF.

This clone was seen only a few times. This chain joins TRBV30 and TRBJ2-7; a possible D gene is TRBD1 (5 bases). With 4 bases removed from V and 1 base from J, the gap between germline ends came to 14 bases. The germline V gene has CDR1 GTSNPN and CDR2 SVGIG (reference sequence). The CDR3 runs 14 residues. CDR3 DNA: TGTGCCTGGAACAAACCGACAGTTTCCTACGAGCAGTACTTC. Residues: CAWNKPTVSYEQYF.

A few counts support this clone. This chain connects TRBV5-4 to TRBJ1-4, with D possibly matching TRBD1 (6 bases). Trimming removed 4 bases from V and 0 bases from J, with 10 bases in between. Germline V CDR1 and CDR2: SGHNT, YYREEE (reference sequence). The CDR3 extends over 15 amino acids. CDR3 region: CASSEGQTTNEKLFF. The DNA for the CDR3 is TGTGCCAGCAGCGAAGGACAGACAACTAATGAAAAACTGTTTTTT.

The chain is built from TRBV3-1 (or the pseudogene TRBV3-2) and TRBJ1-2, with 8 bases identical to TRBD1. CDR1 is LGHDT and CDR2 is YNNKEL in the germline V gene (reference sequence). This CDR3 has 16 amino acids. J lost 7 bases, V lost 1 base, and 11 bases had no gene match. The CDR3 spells CASSQGMWDRPSGYTF. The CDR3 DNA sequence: TGTGCCAGCAGCCAAGGGATGTGGGACAGGCCCAGTGGCTACACCTTC.

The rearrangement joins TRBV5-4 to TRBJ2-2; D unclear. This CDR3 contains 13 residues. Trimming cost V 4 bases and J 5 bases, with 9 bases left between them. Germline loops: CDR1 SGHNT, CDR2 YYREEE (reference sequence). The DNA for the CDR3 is TGTGCCAGCAGCCCTTTACGGACCGGGGAGCTGTTTTTT. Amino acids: CASSPLRTGELFF.

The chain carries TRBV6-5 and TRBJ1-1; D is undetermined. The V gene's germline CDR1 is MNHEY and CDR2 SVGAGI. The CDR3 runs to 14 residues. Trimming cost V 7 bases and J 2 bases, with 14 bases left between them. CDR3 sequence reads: CASTKPGSNTEAFF. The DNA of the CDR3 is TGTGCCAGCACGAAACCGGGGAGTAACACTGAAGCTTTCTTT.

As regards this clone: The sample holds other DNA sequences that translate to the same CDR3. For the CDR3, the DNA is TGTGCCAGCTCCCCTGGAGCCTCCTACGAGCAGTACTTC. Translation gives CASSPGASYEQYF. This chain uses TRBV27 with TRBJ2-7; no reliable D call. V lost 8 bases to trimming and J lost 0 bases, with 11 bases between them. The CDR3 extends over 13 amino acids. Germline CDR1 and CDR2: MNHEY and SMNVEV (reference sequence).

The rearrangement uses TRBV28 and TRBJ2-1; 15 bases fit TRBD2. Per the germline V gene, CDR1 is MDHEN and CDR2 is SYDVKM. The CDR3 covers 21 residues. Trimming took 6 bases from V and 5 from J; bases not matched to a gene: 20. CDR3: CASRGRRGQGLAGGTNNEQFF. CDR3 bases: TGTGCCAGCAGGGGCCGAAGGGGCCAGGGACTAGCGGGAGGTACCAACAATGAGCAGTTCTTC.

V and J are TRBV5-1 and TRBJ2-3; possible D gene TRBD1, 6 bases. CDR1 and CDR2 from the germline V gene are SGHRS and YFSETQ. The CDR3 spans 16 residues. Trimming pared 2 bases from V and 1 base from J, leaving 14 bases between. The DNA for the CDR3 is TGCGCCAGCAGCTTAAGGGGGAGTAAGGGCACAGATACGCAGTATTTT. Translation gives CASSLRGSKGTDTQYF.

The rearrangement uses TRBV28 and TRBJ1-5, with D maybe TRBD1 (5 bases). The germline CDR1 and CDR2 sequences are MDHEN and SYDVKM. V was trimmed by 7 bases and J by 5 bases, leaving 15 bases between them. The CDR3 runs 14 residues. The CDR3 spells CASNLRDLDQPQHF. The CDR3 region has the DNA TGTGCCAGCAACCTCCGGGACTTAGATCAGCCCCAGCATTTT.

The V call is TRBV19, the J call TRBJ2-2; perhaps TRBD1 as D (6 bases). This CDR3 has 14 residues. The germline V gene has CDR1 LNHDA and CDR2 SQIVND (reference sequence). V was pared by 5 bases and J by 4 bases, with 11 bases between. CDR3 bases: TGTGCCAGTAGTTCACCGACAGGCACCGGGGAGCTGTTTTTT. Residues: CASSSPTGTGELFF.

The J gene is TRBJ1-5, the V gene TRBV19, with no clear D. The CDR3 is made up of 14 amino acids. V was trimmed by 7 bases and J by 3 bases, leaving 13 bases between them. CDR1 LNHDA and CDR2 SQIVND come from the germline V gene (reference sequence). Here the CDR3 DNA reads TGTGCCAGTAATCGGAGGGAGTTCAATCAGCCCCAGCATTTT. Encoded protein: CASNRREFNQPQHF.

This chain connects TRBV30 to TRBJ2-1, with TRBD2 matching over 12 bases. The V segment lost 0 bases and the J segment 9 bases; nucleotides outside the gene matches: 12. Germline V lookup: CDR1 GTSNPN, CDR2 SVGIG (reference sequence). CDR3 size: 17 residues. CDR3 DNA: TGTGCCTGGAGTGTACTAGCGGGAGGTCTTTCGGTATCTGAGCAGTTCTTC. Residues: CAWSVLAGGLSVSEQFF.

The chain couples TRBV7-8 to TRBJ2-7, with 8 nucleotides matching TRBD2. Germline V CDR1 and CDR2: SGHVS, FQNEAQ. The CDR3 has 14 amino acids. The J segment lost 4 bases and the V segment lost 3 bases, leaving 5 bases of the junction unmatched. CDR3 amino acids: CASSFGTRSYEQYF. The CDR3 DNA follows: TGTGCCAGCAGCTTCGGGACTAGATCGTACGAGCAGTACTTC.

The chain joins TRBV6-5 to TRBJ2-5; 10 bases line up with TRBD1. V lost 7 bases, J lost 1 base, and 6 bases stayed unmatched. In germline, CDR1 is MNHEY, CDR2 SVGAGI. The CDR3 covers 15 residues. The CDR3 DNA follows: TGTGCCAGCATCCGGACAGGGGGGTTCCAAGAGACCCAGTACTTC. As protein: CASIRTGGFQETQYF.

The CDR3 here is CASSDPGTNLYEQYF. CDR3 coding DNA: TGTGCCAGCAGCGACCCCGGGACTAACCTCTACGAGCAGTACTTC. The chain combines TRBV5-6 with TRBJ2-7; 7 bases are shared with TRBD2. This CDR3 has 15 amino acids. The junction had 10 bases not matched to a gene; V was cut back by 4 bases and J by 3 bases. Looked up from germline, CDR1 is SGHDT and CDR2 is YYEEEE.

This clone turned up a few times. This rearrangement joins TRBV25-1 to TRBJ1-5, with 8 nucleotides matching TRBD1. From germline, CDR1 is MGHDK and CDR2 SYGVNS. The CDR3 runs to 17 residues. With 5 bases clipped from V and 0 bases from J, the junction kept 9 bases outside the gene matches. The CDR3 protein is CASSPGTGGTSNQPQHF. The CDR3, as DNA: TGTGCCAGCAGTCCCGGGACAGGAGGTACTAGCAATCAGCCCCAGCATTTT.

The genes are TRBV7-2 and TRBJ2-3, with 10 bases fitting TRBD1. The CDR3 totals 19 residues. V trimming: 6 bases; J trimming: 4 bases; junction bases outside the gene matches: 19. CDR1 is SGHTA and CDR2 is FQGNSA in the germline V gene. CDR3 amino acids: CASSLVGTGASRRSDTQYF. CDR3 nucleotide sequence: TGTGCCAGCAGTCTAGTGGGGACAGGGGCTTCCAGACGGTCAGATACGCAGTATTTT.

CDR3: CARSLGTGYRSGNTIYF. CDR3 in DNA: TGTGCCAGAAGCTTGGGGACAGGGTACCGCTCTGGAAACACCATATATTTT. The rearrangement joins TRBV5-3 to TRBJ1-3; 8 bases are shared with TRBD1. TRBV5-3 is recorded as an ORF, its role being uncertain. CDR3 size: 17 residues. V shed 0 bases and J 0 bases; nucleotides not matched to a gene: 5.